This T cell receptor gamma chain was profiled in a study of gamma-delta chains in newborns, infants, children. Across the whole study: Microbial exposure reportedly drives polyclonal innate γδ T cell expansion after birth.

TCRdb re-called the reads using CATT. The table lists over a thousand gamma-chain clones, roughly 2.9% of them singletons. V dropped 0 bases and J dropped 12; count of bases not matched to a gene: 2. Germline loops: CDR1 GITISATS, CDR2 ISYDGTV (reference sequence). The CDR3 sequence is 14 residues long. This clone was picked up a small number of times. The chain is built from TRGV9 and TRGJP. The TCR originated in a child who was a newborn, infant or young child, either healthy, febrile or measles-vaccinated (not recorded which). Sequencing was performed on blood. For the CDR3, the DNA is TGTGCCTTGTGGGAGGTGAGGGGCAAAAAAATCAAGGTATTT. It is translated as CALWEVRGKKIKVF.